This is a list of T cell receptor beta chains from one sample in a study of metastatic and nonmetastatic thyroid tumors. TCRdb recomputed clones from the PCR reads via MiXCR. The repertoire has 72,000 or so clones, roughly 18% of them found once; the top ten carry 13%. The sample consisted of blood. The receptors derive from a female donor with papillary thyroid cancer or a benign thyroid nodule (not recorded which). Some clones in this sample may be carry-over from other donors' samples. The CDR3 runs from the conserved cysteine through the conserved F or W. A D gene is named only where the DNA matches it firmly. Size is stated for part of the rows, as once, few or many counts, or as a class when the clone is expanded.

cdr3_aa: CASSDGAGANVLTF
j_call: TRBJ2-6
d_call: .
v_call: TRBV2
clone_size: few

cdr3_aa: CASSPQAMARNEQFF
j_call: TRBJ2-1
d_call: .
v_call: TRBV11-2
clone_size: .

cdr3_aa: CASSPGLAGGGAGELFF
j_call: TRBJ2-2
d_call: TRBD2
v_call: TRBV5-1
clone_size: many

cdr3_aa: CASSVTDSHTEAFF
j_call: TRBJ1-1
d_call: .
v_call: TRBV9
clone_size: many

cdr3_aa: CASMLGLGLQETQYF
j_call: TRBJ2-5
d_call: .
v_call: TRBV2
clone_size: many

cdr3_aa: CASSIDQGQGAVYGYTF
j_call: TRBJ1-2
d_call: TRBD1
v_call: TRBV19
clone_size: .

cdr3_aa: CASTPLRNSPLHF
j_call: TRBJ1-6
d_call: .
v_call: TRBV28
clone_size: many

cdr3_aa: CASSPQDQPGELFF
j_call: TRBJ2-2
d_call: .
v_call: TRBV7-9
clone_size: many

cdr3_aa: CAWGGVGNTIYF
j_call: TRBJ1-3
d_call: .
v_call: TRBV30
clone_size: .

cdr3_aa: CASSLELGYEQYF
j_call: TRBJ2-7
d_call: .
v_call: TRBV7-7
clone_size: many

cdr3_aa: CASSLVSPYGYTF
j_call: TRBJ1-2
d_call: .
v_call: TRBV28
clone_size: .

cdr3_aa: CASSSKINQYQETQYF
j_call: TRBJ2-5
d_call: .
v_call: TRBV5-1
clone_size: many

cdr3_aa: CASRQGHPNEKLFF
j_call: TRBJ1-4
d_call: .
v_call: TRBV12-3/TRBV12-4
clone_size: many

cdr3_aa: CASSKTSTSGRSDTQYF
j_call: TRBJ2-3
d_call: TRBD2
v_call: TRBV5-1
clone_size: .

cdr3_aa: CASSLVGGNEQFF
j_call: TRBJ2-1
d_call: .
v_call: TRBV7-9
clone_size: once

cdr3_aa: CASSYSVDRTDTQYF
j_call: TRBJ2-3
d_call: .
v_call: TRBV11-2
clone_size: .

cdr3_aa: CASSATDANTGELFF
j_call: TRBJ2-2
d_call: .
v_call: TRBV2
clone_size: many

cdr3_aa: CASSQTTTGYSNYGYTF
j_call: TRBJ1-2
d_call: .
v_call: TRBV4-1
clone_size: many

cdr3_aa: CASSGTKTDTQYF
j_call: TRBJ2-3
d_call: .
v_call: TRBV6-1
clone_size: few

cdr3_aa: CASSNSGGMSEQYF
j_call: TRBJ2-7
d_call: TRBD2
v_call: TRBV7-2
clone_size: .

cdr3_aa: CASRGRANTGELFF
j_call: TRBJ2-2
d_call: .
v_call: TRBV28
clone_size: many

cdr3_aa: CASSLAVVPFSNQPQHF
j_call: TRBJ1-5
d_call: .
v_call: TRBV5-5
clone_size: many

cdr3_aa: CATRKEGRNEQFF
j_call: TRBJ2-1
d_call: .
v_call: TRBV27
clone_size: many

cdr3_aa: CSARKGESSGNTIYF
j_call: TRBJ1-3
d_call: .
v_call: TRBV20-1
clone_size: .

cdr3_aa: CAWSKRGAYEQYF
j_call: TRBJ2-7
d_call: .
v_call: TRBV30
clone_size: many

cdr3_aa: CASSLGYGSYNEQFF
j_call: TRBJ2-1
d_call: .
v_call: TRBV11-2
clone_size: .

cdr3_aa: CASNPSGTGELFF
j_call: TRBJ2-2
d_call: .
v_call: TRBV5-1
clone_size: many

cdr3_aa: CASSIGFNQPQHF
j_call: TRBJ1-5
d_call: .
v_call: TRBV18
clone_size: few

cdr3_aa: CASSAGQHNEQFF
j_call: TRBJ2-1
d_call: .
v_call: TRBV6-2/TRBV6-3
clone_size: .

cdr3_aa: CASSQAGANTIYF
j_call: TRBJ1-3
d_call: .
v_call: TRBV4-1
clone_size: many

cdr3_aa: CASRGQGAGAEAFF
j_call: TRBJ1-1
d_call: TRBD1
v_call: TRBV2
clone_size: many

cdr3_aa: CASSLGGSGSSAAYGYTF
j_call: TRBJ1-2
d_call: .
v_call: TRBV5-4
clone_size: many

cdr3_aa: CASSRTDYGYTF
j_call: TRBJ1-2
d_call: .
v_call: TRBV5-1
clone_size: many